This TCR beta chain was identified during a study of cytomegalovirus exposure and HLA in healthy donors. PCR was performed using 60 Vbeta and 13 Jbeta primers. The table came from immunoSEQ multiplex PCR; TCRdb's copy has only in-frame clones and leaves some out. The table records about 89,000 clones, roughly nine tenths of them present only once. Study-wide results and limits: Later analysis demonstrated an association between a missense DCLRE1C variant and TCR beta V- and J-gene trimming.

Per the germline V gene, CDR1 is MDHEN and CDR2 is SYDVKM. The CDR3 runs 15 residues. V lost 2 bases to trimming and J lost 9 bases; unmatched junction nucleotides: 11. Concerning this clone: Its cognate antigen is unknown.

The receptor comes from a young man in good health and CMV-seropositive. The chain is built from TRBV28 and TRBJ2-5; 8 bases line up with TRBD2. The specimen was PBMCs. DNA of the CDR3: TGTGCCAGCAGTTTAAGACTAGCGACCAAGGTGCCCCAGTACTTC. Encoded protein: CASSLRLATKVPQYF.